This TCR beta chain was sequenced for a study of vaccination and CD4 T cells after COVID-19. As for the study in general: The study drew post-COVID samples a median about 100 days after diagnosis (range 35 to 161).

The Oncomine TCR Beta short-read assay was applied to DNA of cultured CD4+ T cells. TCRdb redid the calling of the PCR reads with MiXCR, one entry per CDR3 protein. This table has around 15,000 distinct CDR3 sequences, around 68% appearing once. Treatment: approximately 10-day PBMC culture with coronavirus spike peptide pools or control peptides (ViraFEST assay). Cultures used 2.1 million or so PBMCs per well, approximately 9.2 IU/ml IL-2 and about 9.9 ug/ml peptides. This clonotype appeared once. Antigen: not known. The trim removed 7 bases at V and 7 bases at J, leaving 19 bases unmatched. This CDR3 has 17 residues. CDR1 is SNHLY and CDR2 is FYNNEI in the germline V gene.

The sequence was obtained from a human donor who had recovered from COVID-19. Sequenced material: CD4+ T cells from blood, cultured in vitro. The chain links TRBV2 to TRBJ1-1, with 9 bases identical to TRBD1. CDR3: CASKKSSGTGTSYEAFF. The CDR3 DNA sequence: TGTGCCAGCAAAAAATCATCCGGGACAGGGACCTCCTATGAAGCTTTCTTT.